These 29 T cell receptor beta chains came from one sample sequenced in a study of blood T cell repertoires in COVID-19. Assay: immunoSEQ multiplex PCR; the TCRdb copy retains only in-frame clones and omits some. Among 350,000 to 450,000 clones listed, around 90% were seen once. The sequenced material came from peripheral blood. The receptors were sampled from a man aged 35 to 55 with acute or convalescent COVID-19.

Here the CDR3 reads CASSPLAKEPQHF. CDR3 nucleotides: TGTGCCAGCAGTCCCTTAGCTAAGGAGCCCCAGCATTTT. V is TRBV12-3 or TRBV12-4 and J is TRBJ1-5; D remains ambiguous. CDR3 length: 13 amino acids. Trimming took 5 bases from V and 8 from J, leaving 13 bases between them.

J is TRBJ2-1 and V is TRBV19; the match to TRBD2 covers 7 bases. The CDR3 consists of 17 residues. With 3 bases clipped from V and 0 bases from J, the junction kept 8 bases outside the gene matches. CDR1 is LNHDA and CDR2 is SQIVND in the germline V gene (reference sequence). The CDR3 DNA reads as TGTGCCAGTAGTATGTTGGGCGGGAGAGACTCCTACAATGAGCAGTTCTTC. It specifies CASSMLGGRDSYNEQFF.

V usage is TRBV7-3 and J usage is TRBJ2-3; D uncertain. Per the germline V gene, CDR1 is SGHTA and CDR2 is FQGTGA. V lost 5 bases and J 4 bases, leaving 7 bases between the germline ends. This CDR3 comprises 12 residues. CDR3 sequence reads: CASSRVADTQYF. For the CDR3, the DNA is TGTGCCAGCAGCCGGGTAGCAGATACGCAGTATTTT.

The CDR3 region is CASSAESREGEKLFF. CDR3 nucleotides: TGTGCCAGCAGTGCAGAAAGCAGGGAAGGTGAAAAACTGTTTTTT. The gene calls are TRBV2 and TRBJ1-4, with TRBD1 as a possible D gene (5 bases). This CDR3 contains 15 residues. V was pared by 4 bases and J by 7 bases, with 16 bases between. CDR1 SNHLY and CDR2 FYNNEI come from the germline V gene.

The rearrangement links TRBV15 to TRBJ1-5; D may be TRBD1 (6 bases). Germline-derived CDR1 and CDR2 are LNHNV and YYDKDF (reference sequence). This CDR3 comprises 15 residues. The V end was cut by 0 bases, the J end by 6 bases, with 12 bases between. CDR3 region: CATSRDGTGSQPQHF. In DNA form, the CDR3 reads TGTGCCACCAGCAGAGATGGAACAGGGTCTCAGCCCCAGCATTTT.

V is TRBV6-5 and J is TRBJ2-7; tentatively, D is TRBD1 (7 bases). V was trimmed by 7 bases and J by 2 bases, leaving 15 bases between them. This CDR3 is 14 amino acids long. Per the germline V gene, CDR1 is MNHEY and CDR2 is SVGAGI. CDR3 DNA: TGTGCCAGCAACATGGGGGGACAGACCTACGAGCAGTACTTC. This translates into CASNMGGQTYEQYF.

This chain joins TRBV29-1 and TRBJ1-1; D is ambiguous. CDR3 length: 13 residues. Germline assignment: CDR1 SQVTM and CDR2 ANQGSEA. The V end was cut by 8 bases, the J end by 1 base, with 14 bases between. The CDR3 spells CSSLEGTNTEAFF. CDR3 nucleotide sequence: TGCAGCTCCCTGGAGGGAACGAACACTGAAGCTTTCTTT.

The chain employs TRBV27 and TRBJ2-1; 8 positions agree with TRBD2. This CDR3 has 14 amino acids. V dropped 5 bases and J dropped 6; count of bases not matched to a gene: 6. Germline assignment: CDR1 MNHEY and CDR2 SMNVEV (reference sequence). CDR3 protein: CASSPGTSPNEQFF. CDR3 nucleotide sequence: TGTGCCAGCAGTCCCGGGACTAGTCCCAATGAGCAGTTCTTC.

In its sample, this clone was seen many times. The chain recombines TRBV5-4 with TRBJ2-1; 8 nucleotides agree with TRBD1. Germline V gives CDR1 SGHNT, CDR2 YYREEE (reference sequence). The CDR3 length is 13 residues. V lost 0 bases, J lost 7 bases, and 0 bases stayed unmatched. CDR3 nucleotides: TGTGCCAGCAGCTTGGGACAGGGGAATGAGCAGTTCTTC. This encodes CASSLGQGNEQFF.

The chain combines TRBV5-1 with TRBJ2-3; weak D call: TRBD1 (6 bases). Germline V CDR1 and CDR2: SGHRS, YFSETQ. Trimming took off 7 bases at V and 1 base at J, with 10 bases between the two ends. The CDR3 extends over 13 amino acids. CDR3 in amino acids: CASGDRRTDTQYF. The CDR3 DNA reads TGCGCCAGCGGCGACAGGCGCACAGATACGCAGTATTTT.

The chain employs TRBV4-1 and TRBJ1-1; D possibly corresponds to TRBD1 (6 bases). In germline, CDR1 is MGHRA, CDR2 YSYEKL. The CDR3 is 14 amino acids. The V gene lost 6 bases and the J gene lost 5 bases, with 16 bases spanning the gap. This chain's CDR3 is CASRATGRRTEAFF. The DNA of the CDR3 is TGCGCCAGCAGAGCGACAGGTCGACGTACTGAAGCTTTCTTT.

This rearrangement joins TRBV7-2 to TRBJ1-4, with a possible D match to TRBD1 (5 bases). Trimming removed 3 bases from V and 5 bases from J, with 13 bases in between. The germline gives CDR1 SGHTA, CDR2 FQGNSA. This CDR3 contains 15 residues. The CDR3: CASSFLRQKNEKLFF. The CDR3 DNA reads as TGTGCCAGCAGCTTTCTGAGACAGAAAAATGAAAAACTGTTTTTT. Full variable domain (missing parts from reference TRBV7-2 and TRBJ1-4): GAGVSQSPSNKVTEKGKDVELRCDPISGHTALYWYRQSLGQGLEFLIYFQGNSAPDKSGLPSDRFSAERTGGSVSTLTIQRTQQEDSAVYLCASSFLRQKNEKLFFGSGTQLSVL.

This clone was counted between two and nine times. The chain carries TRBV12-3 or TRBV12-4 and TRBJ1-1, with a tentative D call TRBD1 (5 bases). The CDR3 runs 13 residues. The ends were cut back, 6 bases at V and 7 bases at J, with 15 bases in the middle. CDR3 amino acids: CASSLRGSDEAFF. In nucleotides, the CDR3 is TGTGCCAGCAGCCTAAGGGGTTCCGATGAAGCTTTCTTT.

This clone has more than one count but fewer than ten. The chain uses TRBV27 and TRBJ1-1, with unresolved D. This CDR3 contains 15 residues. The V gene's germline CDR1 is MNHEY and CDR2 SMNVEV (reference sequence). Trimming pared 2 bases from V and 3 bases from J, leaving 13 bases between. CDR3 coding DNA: TGTGCCAGCAGTTTACTCCCGCCGGACTACACTGAAGCTTTCTTT. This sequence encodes CASSLLPPDYTEAFF.

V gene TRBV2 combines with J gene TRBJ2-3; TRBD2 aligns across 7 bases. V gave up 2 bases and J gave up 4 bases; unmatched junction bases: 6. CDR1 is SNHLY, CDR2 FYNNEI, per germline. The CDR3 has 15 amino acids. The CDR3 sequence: CASSELGRGSDTQYF. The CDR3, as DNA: TGTGCCAGCAGTGAATTGGGGCGGGGGTCAGATACGCAGTATTTT. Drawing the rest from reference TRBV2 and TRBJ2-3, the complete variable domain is EPEVTQTPSHQVTQMGQEVILRCVPISNHLYFYWYRQILGQKVEFLVSFYNNEISEKSEIFDDQFSVERPDGSNFTLKIRSTKLEDSAMYFCASSELGRGSDTQYFGPGTRLTVL.

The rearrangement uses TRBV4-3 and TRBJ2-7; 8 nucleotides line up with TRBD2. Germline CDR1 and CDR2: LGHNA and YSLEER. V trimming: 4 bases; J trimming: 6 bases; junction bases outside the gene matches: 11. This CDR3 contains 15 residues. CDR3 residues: CASSPSPGLVSEQYF. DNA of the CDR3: TGCGCCAGCAGCCCTAGTCCGGGACTAGTCAGCGAGCAGTACTTC.

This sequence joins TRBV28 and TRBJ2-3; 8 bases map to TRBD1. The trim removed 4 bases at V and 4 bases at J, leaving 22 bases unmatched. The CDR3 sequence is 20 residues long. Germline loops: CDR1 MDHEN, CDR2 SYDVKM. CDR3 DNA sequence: TGTGCCAGCAGTTCCGACCAGGGGGCCCAACGGAACGCCCCCCCAGATACGCAGTATTTT. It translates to CASSSDQGAQRNAPPDTQYF.

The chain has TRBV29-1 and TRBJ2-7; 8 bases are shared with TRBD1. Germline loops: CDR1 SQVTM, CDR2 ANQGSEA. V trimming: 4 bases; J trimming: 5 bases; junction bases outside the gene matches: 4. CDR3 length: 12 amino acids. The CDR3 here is CSVVQGVNEQYF. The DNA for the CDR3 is TGCAGCGTTGTACAGGGGGTGAACGAGCAGTACTTC.

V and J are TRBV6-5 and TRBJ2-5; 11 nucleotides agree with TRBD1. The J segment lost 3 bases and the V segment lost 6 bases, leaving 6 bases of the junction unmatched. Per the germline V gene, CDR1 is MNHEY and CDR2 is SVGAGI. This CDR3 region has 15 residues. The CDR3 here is CASRTPGQGEETQYF. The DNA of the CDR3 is TGTGCCAGCAGGACACCGGGACAGGGGGAAGAGACCCAGTACTTC.

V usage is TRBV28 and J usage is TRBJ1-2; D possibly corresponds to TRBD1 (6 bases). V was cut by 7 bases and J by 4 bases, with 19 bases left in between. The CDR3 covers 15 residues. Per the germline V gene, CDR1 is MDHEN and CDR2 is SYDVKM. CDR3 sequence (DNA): TGTGCCAGCACTGGGCAGGGGATACTCGCCTATGGCTACACCTTC. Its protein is CASTGQGILAYGYTF.

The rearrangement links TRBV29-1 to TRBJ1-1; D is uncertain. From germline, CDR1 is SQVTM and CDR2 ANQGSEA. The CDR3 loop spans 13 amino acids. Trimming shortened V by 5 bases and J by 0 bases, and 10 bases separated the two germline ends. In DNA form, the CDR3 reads TGCAGCGTTAGCAGGTCGTTGAACACTGAAGCTTTCTTT. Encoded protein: CSVSRSLNTEAFF.

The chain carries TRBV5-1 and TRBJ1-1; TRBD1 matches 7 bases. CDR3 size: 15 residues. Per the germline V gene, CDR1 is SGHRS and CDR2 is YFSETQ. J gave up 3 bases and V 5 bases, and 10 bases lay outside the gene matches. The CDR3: CASRLTQGGDTEAFF. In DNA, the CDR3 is TGCGCCAGCAGATTAACCCAGGGGGGCGACACTGAAGCTTTCTTT.

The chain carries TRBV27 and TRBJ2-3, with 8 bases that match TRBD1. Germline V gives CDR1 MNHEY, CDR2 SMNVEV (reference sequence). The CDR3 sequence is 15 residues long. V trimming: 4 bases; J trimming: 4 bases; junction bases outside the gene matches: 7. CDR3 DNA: TGTGCCAGCAGTTGGGCCAGGGGGCTAGCAGATACGCAGTATTTT. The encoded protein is CASSWARGLADTQYF.

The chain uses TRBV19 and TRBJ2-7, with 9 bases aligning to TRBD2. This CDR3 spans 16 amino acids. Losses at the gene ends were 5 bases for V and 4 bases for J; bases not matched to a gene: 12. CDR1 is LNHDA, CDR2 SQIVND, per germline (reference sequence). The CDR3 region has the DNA TGTGCCAGTAGTTCTCCCGCTAGCGGGGTAACGTACGAGCAGTACTTC. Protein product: CASSSPASGVTYEQYF.

CDR3: CASSQEGGQFERSYNEQFF. The CDR3 DNA reads as TGTGCCAGCAGCCAAGAAGGCGGCCAGTTTGAGAGGTCCTACAATGAGCAGTTCTTC. The V call is TRBV3-1 (or the pseudogene TRBV3-2), the J call TRBJ2-1; D is unclear. V was shortened by 0 bases and J by 1 base, with 19 bases between the two germline ends. CDR1 is LGHDT, CDR2 YNNKEL, per germline (reference sequence). This CDR3 has 19 amino acids.

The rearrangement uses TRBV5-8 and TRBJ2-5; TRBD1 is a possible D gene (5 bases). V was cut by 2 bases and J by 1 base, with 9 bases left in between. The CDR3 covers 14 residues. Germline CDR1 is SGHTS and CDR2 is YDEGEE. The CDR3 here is CASSFRVSQETQYF. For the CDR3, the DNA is TGTGCCAGCAGCTTCAGGGTCAGCCAAGAGACCCAGTACTTC. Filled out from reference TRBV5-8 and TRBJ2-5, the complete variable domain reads EAGVTQSPTHLIKTRGQQATLRCSPISGHTSVYWYQQALGLGLQFLLWYDEGEERNRGNFPPRFSGRQFPNYSSELNVNALELEDSALYLCASSFRVSQETQYFGPGTRLLVL.

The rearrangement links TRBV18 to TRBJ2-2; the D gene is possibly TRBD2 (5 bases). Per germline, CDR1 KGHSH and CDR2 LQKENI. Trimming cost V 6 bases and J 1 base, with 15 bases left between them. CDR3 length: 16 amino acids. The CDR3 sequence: CASSYERLRNTGELFF. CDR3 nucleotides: TGTGCCAGCTCGTACGAGCGGTTGCGGAACACCGGGGAGCTGTTTTTT.

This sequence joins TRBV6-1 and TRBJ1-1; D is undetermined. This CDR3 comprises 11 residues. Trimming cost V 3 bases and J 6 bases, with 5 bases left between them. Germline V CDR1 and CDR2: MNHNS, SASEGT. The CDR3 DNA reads TGTGCCAGCAGTGAGCGGGCTGAAGCTTTCTTT. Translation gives CASSERAEAFF.

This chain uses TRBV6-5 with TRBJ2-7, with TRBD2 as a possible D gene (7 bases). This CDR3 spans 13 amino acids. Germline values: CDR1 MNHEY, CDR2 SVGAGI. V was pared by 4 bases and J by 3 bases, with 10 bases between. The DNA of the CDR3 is TGTGCCAGCAGTTCGGGGGGCGTCTACGAGCAGTACTTC. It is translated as CASSSGGVYEQYF.